Shown below are 29 T cell receptor beta chains from a single sample sequenced in a study of blood T cell repertoires in COVID-19. Sequencing used immunoSEQ multiplex PCR; TCRdb keeps in-frame clones, though not all of them. The sample includes roughly 280,000 clones, approximately 90% of them seen just once. The sequencing input was PBMCs or T cells enriched from blood (not recorded which). The source is a man aged 40-55 years who had been exposed to COVID-19.

V gene TRBV7-9 combines with J gene TRBJ2-2, with 12 bases identical to TRBD2. The V segment lost 5 bases and the J segment 3 bases; nucleotides outside the gene matches: 4. Germline V gene sequence: CDR1 SEHNR, CDR2 FQNEAQ (reference sequence). This CDR3 is built from 16 residues. The chain's CDR3 is CASSMTSGRHTGELFF. The CDR3 DNA follows: TGTGCCAGCAGCATGACTAGCGGGAGACACACCGGGGAGCTGTTTTTT.

The V and J genes are TRBV5-4 and TRBJ1-2, with TRBD1 matching over 11 bases. V was pared by 2 bases and J by 7 bases, with 7 bases of the junction left unmatched. The germline gives CDR1 SGHNT, CDR2 YYREEE (reference sequence). The CDR3 length is 15 residues. The CDR3 loop reads CASSFPGQGVGGYTF. The CDR3 DNA sequence: TGTGCCAGCAGCTTCCCGGGACAGGGGGTCGGTGGCTACACCTTC.

The V gene is TRBV5-4, the J gene TRBJ2-5, with 9 bases aligning to TRBD2. Trimming removed 0 bases from V and 5 bases from J; junction bases left unmatched: 8. CDR1 SGHNT and CDR2 YYREEE come from the germline V gene (reference sequence). The CDR3 covers 16 residues. Written as DNA, the CDR3 is TGTGCCAGCAGCTTGGTCGTTAGCGGGAGACTTGAGACCCAGTACTTC. It is translated as CASSLVVSGRLETQYF.

The chain couples TRBV7-3 to TRBJ2-1; unclear D gene. The CDR3 is 13 amino acids. Per the germline V gene, CDR1 is SGHTA and CDR2 is FQGTGA. The ends were cut back, 4 bases at V and 5 bases at J, with 9 bases in the middle. The CDR3: CASSYARDNEQFF. CDR3 DNA: TGTGCCAGCAGCTACGCCCGGGACAATGAGCAGTTCTTC.

V is TRBV7-2 and J is TRBJ1-5, with 7 bases that match TRBD1. Germline V lookup: CDR1 SGHTA, CDR2 FQGNSA. Trimming at V came to 5 bases and at J to 2 bases, leaving 3 bases not matched to a gene. The CDR3 covers 14 residues. This CDR3 is CASSRDSGNQPQHF. The CDR3 coding sequence is TGTGCCAGCAGCCGGGACAGTGGCAATCAGCCCCAGCATTTT.

V is TRBV5-1 and J is TRBJ2-1, with 9 bases that match TRBD1. J was trimmed by 6 bases and V by 3 bases; bases with no gene match: 10. This CDR3 contains 16 residues. Germline values: CDR1 SGHRS, CDR2 YFSETQ. The CDR3 DNA follows: TGCGCCAGCAGCTCCTACCGGGACAGGGCTATCAATGAGCAGTTCTTC. Translation gives CASSSYRDRAINEQFF.

V and J are TRBV13 and TRBJ2-4; D perhaps matches TRBD2 (6 bases). The CDR3 extends over 14 amino acids. In germline, CDR1 is PRHDT, CDR2 FYEKMQ (reference sequence). Trimming cost V 3 bases and J 6 bases, with 12 bases left between them. CDR3: CASSFRRDRNIQYF. The CDR3 DNA follows: TGTGCCAGCAGCTTTAGGAGGGACCGAAACATTCAGTACTTC.

Many counts were recorded for this clone. The rearrangement uses TRBV2 and TRBJ1-2; D uncertain. This CDR3 is 15 amino acids long. Germline V gives CDR1 SNHLY, CDR2 FYNNEI. V lost 1 base and J 5 bases, leaving 14 bases between the germline ends. The CDR3 is CASSEEGGRLYGYTF. The DNA for the CDR3 is TGTGCCAGCAGTGAAGAAGGAGGACGGCTTTATGGCTACACCTTC.

The gene calls are TRBV5-4 and TRBJ1-2, with D possibly being TRBD1 (5 bases). The CDR3 consists of 14 residues. Trimming pared 0 bases from V and 3 bases from J, leaving 9 bases between. Germline V gives CDR1 SGHNT, CDR2 YYREEE (reference sequence). The CDR3 loop is CASSLGQGYYGYTF. The CDR3 nucleotides read TGTGCCAGCAGCTTGGGGCAGGGCTACTATGGCTACACCTTC. The whole variable domain, remainder taken from reference TRBV5-4 and TRBJ1-2, is ETGVTQSPTHLIKTRGQQVTLRCSSQSGHNTVSWYQQALGQGPQFIFQYYREEENGRGNFPPRFSGLQFPNYSSELNVNALELDDSALYLCASSLGQGYYGYTFGSGTRLTVV.

V gene TRBV7-3 combines with J gene TRBJ2-1; 9 bases align to TRBD1. V trimming: 3 bases; J trimming: 6 bases; junction bases outside the gene matches: 3. CDR3 size: 14 residues. The germline V gene has CDR1 SGHTA and CDR2 FQGTGA. The CDR3 is CASSFGTGINEQFF. The CDR3 region has the DNA TGTGCCAGCAGCTTTGGGACAGGGATCAATGAGCAGTTCTTC.

The chain joins TRBV28 to TRBJ2-7; 7 positions match TRBD2. Germline V gene lookup returns CDR1 MDHEN and CDR2 SYDVKM. The CDR3 length is 15 residues. V trimming: 4 bases; J trimming: 3 bases; junction bases outside the gene matches: 9. CDR3 in amino acids: CASSSPLAVRYEQYF. CDR3 in DNA: TGTGCCAGCAGTTCGCCCCTAGCGGTCCGCTACGAGCAGTACTTC.

The chain joins TRBV7-8 to TRBJ2-7; D not certain. The V end was cut by 4 bases, the J end by 2 bases, with 3 bases between. The CDR3 sequence is 11 residues long. CDR1 and CDR2 (germline): SGHVS, FQNEAQ. In DNA form, the CDR3 reads TGTGCCAGCAGCTCCACCTACGAGCAGTACTTC. It yields the protein CASSSTYEQYF.

The chain recombines TRBV4-2 with TRBJ2-1, with D possibly matching TRBD2 (7 bases). The CDR3 runs 17 residues. Germline assignment: CDR1 LGHNA and CDR2 YNFKEQ. Trimming cost V 1 base and J 0 bases, with 13 bases left between them. CDR3: CASSQVGGGNSYNEQFF. Here the CDR3 DNA reads TGTGCCAGCAGCCAAGTTGGCGGGGGCAACTCCTACAATGAGCAGTTCTTC.

The rearrangement joins TRBV9 to TRBJ2-1; 9 bases map to TRBD2. Unmatched junction bases numbered 11, after V lost 4 bases and J lost 6 bases. Per the germline V gene, CDR1 is SGDLS and CDR2 is YYNGEE. The CDR3 consists of 16 residues. Here the CDR3 DNA reads TGTGCCAGCAGCTCACACTCGGGACTAGCAATCAATGAGCAGTTCTTC. It codes for CASSSHSGLAINEQFF.

The chain combines TRBV30 with TRBJ1-1, with 7 nucleotides matching TRBD1. V trimming: 4 bases; J trimming: 7 bases; junction bases outside the gene matches: 12. Germline lookup yields CDR1 GTSNPN and CDR2 SVGIG (reference sequence). The CDR3 runs 14 residues. The CDR3: CAWKGNRGLGEAFF. In DNA, the CDR3 is TGTGCCTGGAAAGGGAACAGGGGTTTGGGTGAAGCTTTCTTT.

V gene TRBV5-1 combines with J gene TRBJ1-1; 8 nucleotides match TRBD1. The V gene's germline CDR1 is SGHRS and CDR2 YFSETQ. The CDR3 is made up of 14 amino acids. V gave up 5 bases and J gave up 1 base; unmatched junction bases: 4. CDR3 nucleotides: TGCGCCAGCAGTACAGGGGGAGGGAACACTGAAGCTTTCTTT. This encodes CASSTGGGNTEAFF.

The DNA for the CDR3 is TGTGCCACCAGTGATTTGGACAGGGTGGATGGCTACACCTTC. It codes for CATSDLDRVDGYTF. The chain is built from TRBV24-1 and TRBJ1-2; 7 bases fit TRBD1. The germline V gene encodes CDR1 KGHDR and CDR2 SFDVKD. CDR3 length: 14 residues. The V gene end was trimmed by 0 bases and the J gene end by 6 bases; junction bases not matched to a gene: 3.

This rearrangement joins TRBV12-5 to TRBJ2-4; D ambiguous. Germline CDR1 is LGHNT and CDR2 is FRNRAP. This CDR3 comprises 15 residues. V dropped 2 bases and J dropped 1 base, with 9 bases sitting between them. The DNA of the CDR3 is TGTGCTAGTGGTTTGTATGGCGGTGCCAAAAACATTCAGTACTTC. Protein: CASGLYGGAKNIQYF. Based on the CDR3 plus reference TRBV12-5 and TRBJ2-4, the full variable domain is DARVTQTPRHKVTEMGQEVTMRCQPILGHNTVFWYRQTMMQGLELLAYFRNRAPLDDSGMPKDRFSAEMPDATLATLKIQPSEPRDSAVYFCASGLYGGAKNIQYFGAGTRLSVL.

V usage is TRBV6-1 and J usage is TRBJ1-1; a weak D match, TRBD1 (5 bases). The CDR3 covers 15 residues. Germline loops: CDR1 MNHNS, CDR2 SASEGT. The ends were cut back, 2 bases at V and 5 bases at J, with 15 bases in the middle. The CDR3: CASSEMILGETEAFF. The CDR3 DNA follows: TGTGCCAGCAGTGAAATGATATTAGGGGAAACTGAAGCTTTCTTT.

CDR3 DNA: TGTGCTAGTGGTTTGGACATCGAGCAGTTCTTC. Residues: CASGLDIEQFF. V is TRBV12-5 and J is TRBJ2-1; no definite D call. The V end lost 1 base, the J end lost 10 bases, and 5 bases lay between the germline ends. The CDR3 has 11 amino acids. The germline V gene has CDR1 LGHNT and CDR2 FRNRAP.

This chain connects TRBV30 to TRBJ1-2; a weak D match, TRBD1 (5 bases). Germline loops: CDR1 GTSNPN, CDR2 SVGIG (reference sequence). The V end lost 1 base, the J end lost 3 bases, and 12 bases lay between the germline ends. CDR3 length equals 14 residues. Here the CDR3 reads CAWSAAGGDYGYTF. The DNA of the CDR3 is TGTGCCTGGAGTGCGGCGGGAGGGGACTATGGCTACACCTTC.

The sample holds one count of this clone. The V gene is TRBV19, the J gene TRBJ2-1; a possible D gene is TRBD2 (7 bases). Trimming shortened V by 5 bases and J by 0 bases, and 17 bases separated the two germline ends. The germline V gene has CDR1 LNHDA and CDR2 SQIVND (reference sequence). This CDR3 contains 17 residues. The CDR3 DNA reads TGTGCCAGTAGTGGGGGCGGGGGAAGAAGCTCCTACAATGAGCAGTTCTTC. Protein sequence: CASSGGGGRSSYNEQFF.

The chain has TRBV2 and TRBJ2-7; TRBD2 matches at 7 bases. The germline V gene has CDR1 SNHLY and CDR2 FYNNEI. Unmatched junction bases numbered 6, after V lost 2 bases and J lost 5 bases. The CDR3 is 14 residues long. CDR3: CASSESGIKNEQYF. In DNA form, the CDR3 reads TGTGCCAGCAGTGAAAGCGGGATTAAGAACGAGCAGTACTTC.

The chain uses TRBV7-6 and TRBJ2-6, with 8 bases aligning to TRBD2. CDR3 length: 15 residues. Germline V gene sequence: CDR1 SGHVS, CDR2 FNYEAQ. J was trimmed by 2 bases and V by 4 bases; bases with no gene match: 1. The DNA of the CDR3 is TGTGCCAGCAGCTCGGGGGGGGCTGGGGCCAACGTCCTGACTTTC. Amino acid sequence: CASSSGGAGANVLTF.

The rearrangement uses TRBV6-5 and TRBJ1-6; D call uncertain. V dropped 0 bases and J dropped 7 bases, with 7 bases sitting between them. CDR1 and CDR2 (germline): MNHEY, SVGAGI. This CDR3 has 14 residues. The CDR3 nucleotides are TGTGCCAGCAGTTACTCCTACGGGAATTCACCCCTCCACTTT. This sequence encodes CASSYSYGNSPLHF.

The gene calls are TRBV28 and TRBJ2-7, with D possibly TRBD1 on 6 matching bases. Germline values: CDR1 MDHEN, CDR2 SYDVKM. Trimming removed 2 bases from V and 0 bases from J, with 20 bases in between. The CDR3 has 18 amino acids. CDR3 DNA: TGTGCCAGCAGTTTAGGACCTACAGGGTCCTTTAGCTCCTACGAGCAGTACTTC. It is translated as CASSLGPTGSFSSYEQYF.

The chain carries TRBV19 and TRBJ2-1; TRBD1 aligns across 7 bases. With V trimmed by 6 bases and J by 3 bases, 11 bases remained unmatched. The CDR3 is 16 amino acids. Germline loops: CDR1 LNHDA, CDR2 SQIVND (reference sequence). This CDR3 is CASRVRQGDFYNEQFF. CDR3 sequence (DNA): TGTGCCAGTAGAGTCCGGCAGGGGGATTTCTACAATGAGCAGTTCTTC.

A few counts support this clone. The chain employs TRBV29-1 and TRBJ1-2; possible D gene TRBD1, 5 bases. V was trimmed by 2 bases and J by 4 bases, leaving 17 bases between them. CDR1 SQVTM and CDR2 ANQGSEA come from the germline V gene. The CDR3 runs 15 residues. CDR3 amino acids: CSVEFQAGNGYGYTF. CDR3 DNA: TGCAGCGTTGAATTTCAAGCAGGGAATGGCTATGGCTACACCTTC.

The chain employs TRBV30 and TRBJ1-6, with a tentative D call TRBD1 (6 bases). V was pared by 4 bases and J by 5 bases, with 15 bases between. CDR3 length: 15 amino acids. CDR1 is GTSNPN and CDR2 is SVGIG in the germline V gene (reference sequence). The CDR3 sequence is CAWNGGARNNSPLHF. CDR3 DNA sequence: TGTGCCTGGAACGGGGGGGCTCGAAATAATTCACCCCTCCACTTT.